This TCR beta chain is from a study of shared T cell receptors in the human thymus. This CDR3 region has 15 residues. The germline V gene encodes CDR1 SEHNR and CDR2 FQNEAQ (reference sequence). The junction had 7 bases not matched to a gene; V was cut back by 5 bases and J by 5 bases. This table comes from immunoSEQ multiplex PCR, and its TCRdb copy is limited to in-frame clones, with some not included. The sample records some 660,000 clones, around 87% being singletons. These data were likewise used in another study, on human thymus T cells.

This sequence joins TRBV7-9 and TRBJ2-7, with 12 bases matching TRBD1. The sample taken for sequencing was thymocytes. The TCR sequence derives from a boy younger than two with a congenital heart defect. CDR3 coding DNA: TGTGCCAGCAGCCCCCCCGGGACAGGGGGCGACGAGCAGTACTTC. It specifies CASSPPGTGGDEQYF.